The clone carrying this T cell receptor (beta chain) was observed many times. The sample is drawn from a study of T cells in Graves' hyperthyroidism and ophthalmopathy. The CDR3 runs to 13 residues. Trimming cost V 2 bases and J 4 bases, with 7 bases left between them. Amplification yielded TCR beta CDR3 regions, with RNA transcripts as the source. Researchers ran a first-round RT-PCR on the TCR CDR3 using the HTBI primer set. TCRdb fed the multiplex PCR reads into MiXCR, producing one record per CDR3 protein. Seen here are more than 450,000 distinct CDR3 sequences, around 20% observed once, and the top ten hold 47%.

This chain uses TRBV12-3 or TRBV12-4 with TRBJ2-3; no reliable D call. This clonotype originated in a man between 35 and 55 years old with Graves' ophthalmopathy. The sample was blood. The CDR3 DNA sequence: TGTGCCAGCAGTTTAATGGAGTCAGATACGCAGTATTTT. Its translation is CASSLMESDTQYF.